These 28 T cell receptor beta chains share one sample of origin, sequenced in a study of T-cell reconstitution after alpha-beta-depleted transplantation in children. Unique molecular identifiers were incorporated into the prepared TCRbeta library. In TCRdb, the PCR reads were re-called with MiXCR into one record per CDR3 protein. This table holds about 100,000 distinct CDR3 sequences, 5% to 8% found once. This specimen was PBMCs, mostly from graft donor cells, taken 360 days after TCRalphabeta/CD19-depleted stem cell transplant. These receptors came from a male patient aged 2-10 years who had a stem cell transplant for acute lymphoblastic leukemia, so the T cells may come from the graft donor.

The rearrangement uses TRBV7-2 and TRBJ1-1; no clear D gene. Between the trimmed V and J ends, which lost 2 bases and 2 bases, there was a span of 3 bases. CDR3 length: 12 residues. Germline CDR1 is SGHTA and CDR2 is FQGNSA. CDR3 loop: CASSLFNTEAFF. DNA for the CDR3: TGTGCCAGCAGCTTATTCAACACTGAAGCTTTCTTT.

This chain joins TRBV9 and TRBJ2-2, with D unresolved. The germline CDR1 and CDR2 sequences are SGDLS and YYNGEE. This CDR3 is 15 amino acids long. Trimming shortened V by 1 base and J by 3 bases, and 10 bases separated the two germline ends. The CDR3 loop is CASSVRSMHTGELFF. Written as DNA, the CDR3 is TGTGCCAGCAGCGTAAGGAGTATGCACACCGGGGAGCTGTTTTTT.

In this sample, this clonotype turned up many times. The chain employs TRBV5-1 and TRBJ1-6; D is uncertain. Trimming left V 2 bases short and J 4 bases short, with 10 bases between. CDR3 size: 15 residues. Germline values: CDR1 SGHRS, CDR2 YFSETQ. The CDR3 nucleotides read TGCGCCAGCAGCTTTGGAAGATCTTATAATTCACCCCTCCACTTT. It translates to CASSFGRSYNSPLHF.

The DNA of the CDR3 is TGTGCCAGCAGTGATATAGGGAAGGGGGAGACCCAGTACTTC. This translates into CASSDIGKGETQYF. The chain is built from TRBV25-1 and TRBJ2-5; possibly TRBD1 for D (5 bases). CDR1 is MGHDK, CDR2 SYGVNS, per germline. The CDR3 totals 14 residues. Between the trimmed V and J ends, which lost 3 bases and 5 bases, there was a span of 13 bases.

There are a few counts of this clonotype. The chain uses TRBV25-1 and TRBJ1-5; a weak D match, TRBD1 (5 bases). V was shortened by 1 base and J by 3 bases, with 10 bases between the two germline ends. CDR1 and CDR2 (germline): MGHDK, SYGVNS. The CDR3 sequence is 15 residues long. Written as DNA, the CDR3 is TGTGCCAGCAGTGAATGGAAACAGGCCAATCAGCCCCAGCATTTT. It yields the protein CASSEWKQANQPQHF. Drawing the rest from reference TRBV25-1 and TRBJ1-5, the complete variable domain is EADIYQTPRYLVIGTGKKITLECSQTMGHDKMYWYQQDPGMELHLIHYSYGVNSTEKGDLSSESTVSRIRTEHFPLTLESARPSHTSQYLCASSEWKQANQPQHFGDGTRLSIL.

This chain links TRBV24-1 with TRBJ2-3, with TRBD2 matching 7 bases. Germline V gene sequence: CDR1 KGHDR, CDR2 SFDVKD. This CDR3 is 15 amino acids long. The junction had 1 base not matched to a gene; V was cut back by 1 base and J by 1 base. CDR3: CATSDFGGCTDTQYF. The CDR3 nucleotides read TGTGCCACCAGTGATTTCGGGGGGTGCACAGATACGCAGTATTTT.

This clonotype was detected ten times or more. The rearrangement joins TRBV5-5 to TRBJ2-3; 8 bases fit TRBD2. Per germline, CDR1 SGHKS and CDR2 YYEKEE (reference sequence). The CDR3 is 16 amino acids. V was clipped by 4 bases and J by 0 bases; unmatched bases: 7. In DNA form, the CDR3 reads TGTGCCAGCAGCCTTCGCGTAGCGGGGAGCACAGATACGCAGTATTTT. Encoded protein: CASSLRVAGSTDTQYF.

This clonotype was seen only a few times. The chain employs TRBV20-1 and TRBJ2-5; 11 positions agree with TRBD1. Germline V gives CDR1 DFQATT, CDR2 SNEGSKA (reference sequence). This CDR3 has 15 amino acids. V trimming: 6 bases; J trimming: 2 bases; junction bases outside the gene matches: 8. This chain's CDR3 is CSAPRTGGFQETQYF. The CDR3 DNA sequence: TGCAGTGCGCCACGGACAGGGGGCTTTCAAGAGACCCAGTACTTC.

The table lists this clonotype with many counts. This rearrangement joins TRBV5-5 to TRBJ2-7; unclear D gene. This CDR3 region has 13 residues. From germline, CDR1 is SGHKS and CDR2 YYEKEE (reference sequence). The V end lost 4 bases, the J end lost 3 bases, and 11 bases lay between the germline ends. CDR3 in amino acids: CASSMTVLYEQYF. In DNA form, the CDR3 reads TGTGCCAGCAGCATGACTGTTCTCTACGAGCAGTACTTC.

This clonotype was found many times. The chain uses TRBV10-3 and TRBJ1-6, with D unresolved. The CDR3 runs to 15 residues. V was trimmed by 0 bases and J by 7 bases, leaving 10 bases between them. CDR1 is ENHRY, CDR2 SYGVKD, per germline. Here the CDR3 DNA reads TGTGCCATCAGTGAGTCAGAACGGTCCAATTCACCCCTCCACTTT. This sequence encodes CAISESERSNSPLHF.

This clonotype was detected ten times or more. V usage is TRBV29-1 and J usage is TRBJ2-7; 7 nucleotides align to TRBD2. This CDR3 region has 14 residues. The J segment lost 5 bases and the V segment lost 0 bases, leaving 7 bases of the junction unmatched. The germline gives CDR1 SQVTM, CDR2 ANQGSEA. This CDR3 reads CSVEDGTTRDEQYF. The CDR3 DNA reads as TGCAGCGTTGAAGATGGGACTACTAGAGACGAGCAGTACTTC.

The rearrangement joins TRBV27 to TRBJ1-4, with TRBD1 matching 7 bases. Unmatched junction bases numbered 0, after V lost 3 bases and J lost 5 bases. Germline V gene lookup returns CDR1 MNHEY and CDR2 SMNVEV (reference sequence). The CDR3 spans 13 residues. Here the CDR3 reads CASSLTGNEKLFF. CDR3 in DNA: TGTGCCAGCAGTTTGACAGGGAATGAAAAACTGTTTTTT.

The sample holds many counts of this clonotype. The V gene is TRBV6-5, the J gene TRBJ2-5; TRBD1 or TRBD2 may be the D gene (6 bases each). V lost 4 bases and J lost 1, with 16 bases in between. Germline CDR1 reads MNHEY; CDR2 reads SVGAGI. This CDR3 has 16 residues. CDR3 sequence (DNA): TGTGCCAGCAGTTCCTCATACAGGGAGGTCCAAGAGACCCAGTACTTC. This translates into CASSSSYREVQETQYF.

V usage is TRBV27 and J usage is TRBJ2-1, with TRBD2 matching 13 bases. V lost 8 bases and J lost 7; bases outside the gene matches: 2. The CDR3 loop spans 13 amino acids. Looked up from germline, CDR1 is MNHEY and CDR2 is SMNVEV (reference sequence). CDR3 sequence: CASGTSGVNEQFF. CDR3 nucleotides: TGTGCCAGCGGGACTAGCGGGGTTAATGAGCAGTTCTTC.

This clonotype was seen a handful of times. The gene calls are TRBV12-5 and TRBJ2-1, with D perhaps being TRBD1 or TRBD2 (5 bases each). V was pared by 3 bases and J by 8 bases, with 8 bases between. CDR3 length: 12 amino acids. The germline V gene encodes CDR1 LGHNT and CDR2 FRNRAP. CDR3 residues: CASGFGAYEQFF. The CDR3 DNA reads TGTGCTAGTGGTTTCGGGGCCTATGAGCAGTTCTTC.

This clonotype was seen repeatedly, ten times or more. V and J are TRBV4-3 and TRBJ2-1; no reliable D call. Trimming removed 0 bases at V and 4 bases at J, with 10 bases between. Germline assignment: CDR1 LGHNA and CDR2 YSLEER. The CDR3 extends over 15 amino acids. CDR3 region: CASSQDLRLYNEQFF. The CDR3, as DNA: TGCGCCAGCAGCCAAGATCTGAGACTGTACAATGAGCAGTTCTTC.

This clonotype was observed a handful of times. The V and J genes are TRBV6-2 or TRBV6-3 and TRBJ2-5; D is unresolved. The CDR3 sequence is 17 residues long. Germline lookup yields CDR1 MNHEY and CDR2 SVGEGT. Trimming pared 7 bases from V and 5 bases from J, leaving 26 bases between. The CDR3 nucleotides read TGTGCCAGCACCTACGGAGCAGCCCGCTATTCCAGGGAGACCCAGTACTTC. Translation gives CASTYGAARYSRETQYF.

This clonotype was observed a handful of times. V gene TRBV6-2 or TRBV6-3 combines with J gene TRBJ1-1; possible D gene TRBD1, 5 bases. Germline CDR1 MNHEY, CDR2 SVGEGT. The CDR3 sequence is 13 residues long. V was cut by 7 bases and J by 6 bases, with 15 bases left in between. The CDR3 DNA reads as TGTGCCAGCACCTACGGGGGTGCTCCTGAAGCTTTCTTT. Translated: CASTYGGAPEAFF.

This clonotype was counted only a few times. The chain employs TRBV12-5 and TRBJ2-1, with 15 bases lining up with TRBD2. The V gene's germline CDR1 is LGHNT and CDR2 FRNRAP. V shed 7 bases and J 0 bases; nucleotides not matched to a gene: 13. The CDR3 has 20 amino acids. In DNA form, the CDR3 reads TGTGCTAGTGTCCGGGACAGGGGACTAGCGGGGGGTAGCTCCTACAATGAGCAGTTCTTC. Translated, it gives CASVRDRGLAGGSSYNEQFF. Combining the CDR3 with reference TRBV12-5 and TRBJ2-1 gives the whole variable domain DARVTQTPRHKVTEMGQEVTMRCQPILGHNTVFWYRQTMMQGLELLAYFRNRAPLDDSGMPKDRFSAEMPDATLATLKIQPSEPRDSAVYFCASVRDRGLAGGSSYNEQFFGPGTRLTVL.

As to this clonotype: At one end the junction does not follow the germline gene, possibly because of a read error. J is TRBJ2-5 and V is TRBV7-7; D ambiguous. CDR1 is SSHAT, CDR2 FNYEAQ, per germline (reference sequence). The CDR3 length is 13 residues. This CDR3 is CASSLVARETQYF. The CDR3 DNA follows: TGTGCTAGCAGCTTAGTGGCCAGAGAGACCCAGTACTTC.

In its sample, this clonotype was seen many times. The CDR3 nucleotides read TGTGCCAGCAGCTTAACGGGGTGGGAGGTTCAGTACTTC. This gives the protein CASSLTGWEVQYF. J is TRBJ2-4 and V is TRBV7-3, with D maybe TRBD2 (6 bases). The CDR3 has 13 amino acids. Trimming took off 0 bases at V and 11 bases at J, with 11 bases between the two ends. The V gene's germline CDR1 is SGHTA and CDR2 FQGTGA.

This clonotype was detected many times. The rearrangement links TRBV7-3 to TRBJ2-3; weak D call: TRBD1 (5 bases). Trimming removed 3 bases at V and 0 bases at J, with 10 bases between. The germline gives CDR1 SGHTA, CDR2 FQGTGA. CDR3 length: 15 residues. CDR3 sequence (DNA): TGTGCCAGCAGCTTTGACAGTCCTAGCACAGATACGCAGTATTTT. Translation gives CASSFDSPSTDTQYF.

Comments on this clonotype: One base away lies a much larger clone, so this may be a sequencing read error. This chain joins TRBV29-1 and TRBJ2-7, with a weak D call TRBD2 (6 bases). The CDR3 has 11 residues. The V gene's germline CDR1 is SQVTM and CDR2 ANQGSEA. The chain's CDR3 is CSVRGIYEQHF. In DNA, the CDR3 is TGCAGCGTCCGGGGGATCTACGAGCAGCACTTC.

Many counts were recorded for this clonotype. The chain employs TRBV2 and TRBJ2-1; D is unresolved. The CDR3 totals 13 residues. Looked up from germline, CDR1 is SNHLY and CDR2 is FYNNEI. With 3 bases removed from V and 0 bases from J, the gap between germline ends came to 3 bases. The CDR3 spells CASSDRSYNEQFF. The CDR3 DNA reads TGTGCCAGCAGTGACCGCTCCTACAATGAGCAGTTCTTC. The full variable domain, in which reference TRBV2 and TRBJ2-1 provide the parts outside the CDR3, is EPEVTQTPSHQVTQMGQEVILRCVPISNHLYFYWYRQILGQKVEFLVSFYNNEISEKSEIFDDQFSVERPDGSNFTLKIRSTKLEDSAMYFCASSDRSYNEQFFGPGTRLTVL.

This clonotype was counted a few times. This sequence joins TRBV13 and TRBJ1-6, with D possibly being TRBD1 (5 bases). CDR3 length equals 15 residues. The V end lost 8 bases, the J end lost 8 bases, and 19 bases lay between the germline ends. Germline V gives CDR1 PRHDT, CDR2 FYEKMQ (reference sequence). CDR3 region: CASLVTGVADSPLHF. In DNA form, the CDR3 reads TGTGCCAGCTTAGTCACGGGGGTGGCAGATTCACCCCTCCACTTT.

This clonotype occurred many times. The rearrangement joins TRBV15 to TRBJ2-6; D gene uncertain. Looked up from germline, CDR1 is LNHNV and CDR2 is YYDKDF (reference sequence). The ends were cut back, 5 bases at V and 5 bases at J, with 13 bases in the middle. The CDR3 has 15 amino acids. The CDR3 is CATSLHTRRANVLTF. CDR3 nucleotides: TGTGCCACCAGCCTTCACACGCGACGGGCCAACGTCCTGACTTTC.

This clonotype was seen many times. The V and J genes are TRBV2 and TRBJ2-5; D not resolved. CDR1 and CDR2 from the germline V gene are SNHLY and FYNNEI. V lost 3 bases to trimming and J lost 3 bases, with 8 bases between them. CDR3 size: 13 residues. The CDR3: CASSDIREETQYF. Written as DNA, the CDR3 is TGTGCCAGCAGTGATATCCGGGAAGAGACCCAGTACTTC.

The table lists this clonotype with many counts. The chain joins TRBV12-3 or TRBV12-4 to TRBJ2-7; TRBD1 agrees at 7 bases. V lost 3 bases to trimming and J lost 6 bases; unmatched junction nucleotides: 8. The CDR3 runs 14 residues. The CDR3 DNA is TGTGCCAGCAGTTTGGGGACAGATTATGTCGAGCAGTACTTC. Translated, it gives CASSLGTDYVEQYF.